This T cell receptor beta chain was profiled in a study of blood T cell repertoires in COVID-19. The overall study: Acute and convalescent COVID-19 samples came from the United States, Italy and Spain.

Method: immunoSEQ multiplex PCR; TCRdb's copy keeps in-frame clones and lacks some. This table holds roughly 210,000 clones, around 89% found once. The CDR3 consists of 13 residues. Germline loops: CDR1 LGHDT, CDR2 YNNKEL (reference sequence). V lost 4 bases, J lost 5 bases, and 9 bases lay in between. Source material: peripheral blood. This clonotype was obtained from a man in his 70s with acute or convalescent COVID-19. The chain uses TRBV3-1 (or the pseudogene TRBV3-2) and TRBJ1-5; D remains unclear. The CDR3 DNA follows: TGTGCCAGCAGCCTTACTGCTGATCAGCCCCAGCATTTT. Translated: CASSLTADQPQHF.